The 4 T cell receptor beta chains given below trace back to one sample, sequenced in a study of blood T cell repertoires in COVID-19. TCRdb's table, derived via immunoSEQ multiplex PCR, lists solely in-frame clones and lacks some. The table includes 130,000 to 150,000 clones, over 75% detected once. Material: peripheral blood. These receptors all come from a woman aged 55 to 70 with active COVID-19.

V and J are TRBV7-5 and TRBJ2-7; the table's D call of TRBD1 was not tested on the DNA. TRBV7-5 is a listed pseudogene. The CDR3 is 17 residues long. CDR3 amino acids: CVRSPEAWDRGLYEQYF. CDR3 nucleotide sequence: TGTGTCAGAAGCCCGGAGGCGTGGGACAGGGGGCTTTACGAGCAGTACTTC.

The CDR3 sequence is CASSYRGRMSGSNTGELFF. The CDR3 nucleotides are TGTGCCAGCAGTTACAGGGGGCGAATGAGTGGGTCGAACACCGGGGAGCTGTTTTTT. The chain couples TRBV27 to TRBJ2-2, with 9 positions matching TRBD1. CDR3 length equals 19 residues. Germline V lookup: CDR1 MNHEY, CDR2 SMNVEV (reference sequence). V lost 4 bases and J lost 0; bases outside the gene matches: 12.

The chain has TRBV6-8 and TRBJ2-7; TRBD1 aligns across 9 bases. The ends lost 10 bases at V and 0 bases at J; junction bases unmatched: 4. This CDR3 spans 13 amino acids. Germline CDR1 MNHGY, CDR2 SAAAGT. CDR3 nucleotides: TGTGCCACCGCGACAGGGGGCTCCTACGAGCAGTACTTC. This encodes CATATGGSYEQYF.

This chain links TRBV3-1 (or the pseudogene TRBV3-2) with TRBJ2-1, with D maybe TRBD2 (6 bases). The CDR3 runs to 16 residues. Per germline, CDR1 LGHDT and CDR2 YNNKEL (reference sequence). V shed 10 bases and J shed 5 bases, with 24 bases lying between them. The CDR3, as DNA: TGTGCCACGGAGTCGTTGGGACTCCCAGCGAACAATGAGCAGTTCTTC. Encoded protein: CATESLGLPANNEQFF.